These T cell receptor beta chains were read from a single sample in a study of cytomegalovirus exposure and HLA in healthy donors. Some clones are missing from TCRdb's copy, which holds only in-frame ones; the method was immunoSEQ multiplex PCR. The sample has about 130,000 clones, roughly four fifths seen once. The sequenced sample consisted of PBMCs. Receptors originate from a girl aged 2 to 9 in good health and CMV-seronegative. The CDR3 runs from the conserved cysteine through the conserved F or W. D genes are given only for firm matches. Size values are once, few and many counts, or a class for expanded clones, and some rows have none.

v_call	d_call	clone_size	j_call	cdr3_aa	cdr3_nt
TRBV5-1	.	.	TRBJ2-7	CASRRLRAGSYEQYF	TGCGCCAGCAGGCGACTCCGGGCGGGAAGCTACGAGCAGTACTTC
TRBV15	.	.	TRBJ2-5	CATSRDVSFQETQYF	TGTGCCACCAGCAGAGATGTCTCTTTCCAAGAGACCCAGTACTTC
TRBV5-4	.	once	TRBJ1-1	CASSPQVATEAFF	TGTGCCAGCAGCCCACAGGTAGCCACTGAAGCTTTCTTT
TRBV4-1	.	.	TRBJ2-7	CASSQDIVPSSYEQYF	TGCGCCAGCAGCCAAGATATAGTCCCGAGCTCCTACGAGCAGTACTTC
TRBV13	TRBD2	.	TRBJ2-1	CASSATSGRSYNEQFF	TGTGCCAGCAGCGCGACTAGCGGGAGGAGCTACAATGAGCAGTTCTTC
TRBV7-9	.	once	TRBJ1-1	CASRQPGGNAEAFF	TGTGCCAGCCGACAGCCCGGGGGAAACGCTGAAGCTTTCTTT
TRBV28	.	once	TRBJ1-2	CASASDYGYTF	TGTGCCAGCGCGAGCGACTATGGCTACACCTTC
TRBV19	TRBD2	once	TRBJ2-7	CASSIREGYEQYF	TGTGCCAGTAGTATCAGGGAGGGCTACGAGCAGTACTTC
TRBV28	TRBD2	few	TRBJ2-7	CASSPRGSGFSYEQYF	TGTGCCAGCAGTCCCCGGGGTAGCGGGTTCTCCTACGAGCAGTACTTC
TRBV28	TRBD1	.	TRBJ2-2	CASSFRQGSTGELFF	TGTGCCAGCAGTTTTCGACAGGGTTCCACCGGGGAGCTGTTTTTT
TRBV9	TRBD2	.	TRBJ2-7	CASTAGTSANEQYF	TGTGCCAGCACCGCCGGGACTAGCGCTAACGAGCAGTACTTC
TRBV27	.	.	TRBJ2-7	CASSFTGPYEQYF	TGTGCCAGCAGTTTTACAGGACCGTACGAGCAGTACTTC
TRBV23-1	.	.	TRBJ1-6	CASSLVGVLIF	TGCGCCAGCAGTCTTGTAGGGGTACTCATATTT
TRBV5-1	.	.	TRBJ2-3	CASSFKDSRRTDTQYF	TGCGCCAGCAGCTTCAAGGACAGTCGTCGCACAGATACGCAGTATTTT
TRBV5-1	.	.	TRBJ2-7	CASSLGGQGSDEQYF	TGCGCCAGCAGCTTGGGGGGTCAGGGTTCCGACGAGCAGTACTTC
TRBV7-6	TRBD2	.	TRBJ2-3	CASSFSGGAHRSTDTQYF	TGTGCCAGCAGCTTTAGCGGGGGGGCCCATAGGAGCACAGATACGCAGTATTTT
TRBV25-1	TRBD1	.	TRBJ1-1	CASMGQPNTEAFF	TGTGCCAGCATGGGACAGCCGAACACTGAAGCTTTCTTT
TRBV5-6	.	.	TRBJ2-7	CASSPEGAYEQYF	TGTGCCAGCAGCCCCGAGGGAGCCTACGAGCAGTACTTC
TRBV28	.	.	TRBJ1-1	CASSLVGFTNTEAFF	TGTGCCAGCAGTTTGGTCGGGTTTACGAACACTGAAGCTTTCTTT
TRBV7-9	TRBD1	.	TRBJ1-2	CASSLGKTGLDGYTF	TGTGCCAGCAGCTTAGGGAAGACAGGGTTGGATGGCTACACCTTC
TRBV5-4	.	.	TRBJ2-5	CASSSGGETQYF	TGTGCCAGCAGCTCCGGAGGGGAGACCCAGTACTTC
TRBV27	.	once	TRBJ2-2	CASRRLDTGELFF	TGTGCCAGCAGGAGGCTTGACACCGGGGAGCTGTTTTTT
TRBV9	TRBD1	.	TRBJ2-7	CASSVAGQAPDYEQYF	TGTGCCAGCAGCGTAGCCGGACAGGCCCCCGACTACGAGCAGTACTTC
TRBV28	.	.	TRBJ2-7	CASSPLGTQNYEQYF	TGTGCCAGCAGTCCCTTAGGGACACAGAACTACGAGCAGTACTTC
TRBV5-8	TRBD2	.	TRBJ2-3	CASSSRVAGAFTDTQYF	TGTGCCAGCAGCTCGCGAGTAGCGGGAGCCTTCACAGATACGCAGTATTTT
TRBV18	.	.	TRBJ2-5	CASSPARVQETQYF	TGTGCCAGCTCACCGGCGAGGGTTCAAGAGACCCAGTACTTC
TRBV19	TRBD2	.	TRBJ2-1	CASSRLMREARYNEQFF	TGTGCCAGTAGTAGACTAATGCGGGAGGCACGATACAATGAGCAGTTCTTC
TRBV19	TRBD2	.	TRBJ2-1	CASSMGSGRGNEQFF	TGTGCCAGTAGTATGGGTAGCGGGAGGGGCAATGAGCAGTTCTTC
TRBV7-7	.	.	TRBJ2-7	CASSTLQVSQYPQTTYEQYF	TGTGCTAGCAGCACTTTACAGGTTTCCCAATACCCCCAAACCACCTACGAGCAGTACTTC
TRBV25-1	TRBD1	few	TRBJ2-7	CASSDLTGGEQYF	TGTGCCAGCAGTGACCTCACAGGGGGCGAGCAGTACTTC
TRBV7-9	.	few	TRBJ1-1	CASTRQSVNTEAFF	TGTGCCAGCACCCGACAGAGCGTGAACACTGAAGCTTTCTTT
TRBV29-1	.	.	TRBJ1-2	CSVAGGLLNYGYTF	TGCAGCGTTGCGGGGGGCCTTCTTAACTATGGCTACACCTTC
TRBV4-1	TRBD2	.	TRBJ2-7	CASSQAGLAPSYEQYF	TGCGCCAGCAGCCAAGCGGGACTAGCCCCCTCCTACGAGCAGTACTTC
TRBV7-8	.	.	TRBJ1-5	CASSTRQGTEQPQHF	TGTGCCAGCAGTACCCGGCAGGGAACGGAGCAGCCCCAGCATTTT
TRBV28	TRBD1	.	TRBJ2-7	CASSTGTGYREQYF	TGTGCCAGCAGTACCGGGACAGGGTATCGCGAGCAGTACTTC
TRBV7-2	.	.	TRBJ1-2	CASSSSGGAYGYTF	TGTGCCAGCAGCTCCTCCGGGGGGGCCTATGGCTACACCTTC